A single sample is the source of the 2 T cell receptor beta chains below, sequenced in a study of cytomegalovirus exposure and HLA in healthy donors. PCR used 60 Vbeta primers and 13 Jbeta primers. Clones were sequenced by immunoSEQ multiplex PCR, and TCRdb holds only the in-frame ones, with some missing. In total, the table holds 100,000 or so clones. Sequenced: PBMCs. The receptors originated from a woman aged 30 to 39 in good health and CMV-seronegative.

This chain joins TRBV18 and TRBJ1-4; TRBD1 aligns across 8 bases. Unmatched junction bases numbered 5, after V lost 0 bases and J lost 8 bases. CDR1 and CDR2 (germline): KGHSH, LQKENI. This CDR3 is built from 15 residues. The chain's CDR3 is CASSPPRTGWEKLFF. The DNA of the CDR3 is TGTGCCAGCTCACCACCGCGGACAGGGTGGGAAAAACTGTTTTTT.

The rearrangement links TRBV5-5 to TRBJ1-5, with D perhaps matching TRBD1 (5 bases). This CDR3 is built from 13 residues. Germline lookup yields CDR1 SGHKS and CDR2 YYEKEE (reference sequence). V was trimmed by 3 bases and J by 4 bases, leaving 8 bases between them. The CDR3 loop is CASSWTLNQPQHF. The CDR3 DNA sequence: TGTGCCAGCAGCTGGACACTGAATCAGCCCCAGCATTTT. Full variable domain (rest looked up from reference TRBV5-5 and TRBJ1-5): DAGVTQSPTHLIKTRGQQVTLRCSPISGHKSVSWYQQVLGQGPQFIFQYYEKEERGRGNFPDRFSARQFPNYSSELNVNALLLGDSALYLCASSWTLNQPQHFGDGTRLSIL.